This T cell receptor beta chain was profiled in a study of T cells in Graves' hyperthyroidism and ophthalmopathy. Findings and limits, study-wide: Blood shared most expanded thyroid clonotypes above 0.001.

The investigators amplified TCR beta CDR3 regions from RNA transcripts. A set of HTBI primers served as the primers for a first-round RT-PCR of the TCR CDR3. TCRdb independently ran MiXCR on the multiplex PCR reads; one entry per CDR3 protein. The data contain a few hundred thousand distinct CDR3 sequences, 15% to 19% of them seen just once; the ten biggest clones take up 13% to 15%. This CDR3 is 16 amino acids long. V was clipped by 0 bases and J by 7 bases; unmatched bases: 8. CDR1 and CDR2 from the germline V gene are SGDLS and YYNGEE. This clonotype was seen more than once but under ten times. Its antigen is still unknown.

The chain uses TRBV9 and TRBJ2-1, with 9 bases aligning to TRBD2. The origin of this receptor is a woman aged 18 to 35 with Graves' hyperthyroidism. Material: blood. CDR3 region: CASSVVAGGPENEQFF. Here the CDR3 DNA reads TGTGCCAGCAGCGTAGTGGCGGGAGGGCCAGAAAATGAGCAGTTCTTC.